This entry describes one T cell receptor (beta chain). This sample is part of a study of blood T cell repertoires in COVID-19. The overall study: From the United States, Italy and Spain came samples of acute and convalescent COVID-19. The cDNA or gDNA used as material had been derived from T cells, B-cell-depleted T cells, or PBMCs.

Authors' analysis steps: Using reference gene primer amplification, nucleated cell counts were estimated. Produced via immunoSEQ multiplex PCR; TCRdb's table is partial and in-frame only. V and J calls and clone size are as listed in that table; D and trimming were resolved from the DNA. The profile shows tens of thousands of clones, around 91% of them singletons. The V gene lost 2 bases and the J gene lost 0 bases, with 11 bases spanning the gap. This CDR3 is built from 15 residues. CDR1 and CDR2 (germline): MNHEY, SVGAGI. This chain joins TRBV6-5 and TRBJ2-7, with D possibly TRBD1 on 5 matching bases. Sequenced: peripheral blood. This receptor was taken from a human donor in a cohort sampled during active COVID-19. The CDR3 region is CASSYAGLTSYEQYF. Here the CDR3 DNA reads TGTGCCAGCAGTTACGCAGGGCTCACCTCCTACGAGCAGTACTTC.